This TCR beta chain was identified during a study of response to subunit inactivated influenza vaccine. This clonotype has just a few counts. This CDR3 spans 15 amino acids. CDR1 is SGHDT and CDR2 is YYEEEE in the germline V gene. The germline V and J ends were trimmed by 4 bases and 0 bases, with 14 bases remaining between them. MiXCR was run by TCRdb on the RT-PCR reads, yielding one entry per CDR3 protein. The sample lists more than 500,000 distinct CDR3 sequences; approximately 11% were seen once. The sample was also reused in another study, on T cells expressing NK-cell markers. In that study: As the method of synthesis, 5'RACE template switching with UMIs yielded TCR beta cDNA. One observes that, in several donors, these clonotypes were also the leading ones within the CD3+CD56-NKG2C+ fraction.

The chain is built from TRBV5-6 and TRBJ2-7, with D unclear. Sample: PBMCs from blood, taken on the day of vaccination. The receptor was derived from a man aged 45 to 65 who received an inactivated influenza vaccine. The CDR3 spells CASSPLYSDSYEQYF. The CDR3 region has the DNA TGTGCCAGCAGCCCCCTATACTCGGACTCCTACGAGCAGTACTTC.